This T cell receptor beta chain was documented in a study of blood T cell repertoires in COVID-19. TCRdb's table, derived via immunoSEQ multiplex PCR, lists solely in-frame clones and lacks some. The sample contains about 300,000 clones, about nine tenths of which appear only once. Germline V CDR1 and CDR2: LNHDA, SQIVND (reference sequence). J lost 9 bases, V lost 8 bases, and 15 bases had no gene match. The CDR3 length is 15 residues. The sample was peripheral blood. The TCR sequence derives from a woman in her 50s with COVID-19, enrolled during active disease. J is TRBJ2-1 and V is TRBV19; 8 positions agree with TRBD2. In DNA, the CDR3 is TGTGCCAGTGGGAAAAGCGGGAGTAACGGCGGTGAGCAGTTCTTC. Translating it yields CASGKSGSNGGEQFF.